What follows is one TCR beta chain and its context. Its antigen is unidentified. Trimming left V 3 bases short and J 3 bases short, with 21 bases between. Germline CDR1 SGDLS, CDR2 YYNGEE. The CDR3 length is 17 residues. The record originates from a study of cytomegalovirus exposure and HLA in healthy donors. Overall study context: Findings of an earlier analysis included around 100 million unique TCR beta sequences from some 180 million T cells. Study-wide results and limits: The study flagged 150 to 200 TCR beta chains as cytomegalovirus-associated.

The study ran its PCR with 60 Vbeta and 13 Jbeta primers. Produced via immunoSEQ multiplex PCR; TCRdb's table is partial and in-frame only. The sample includes about 140,000 clones, 70% to 80% seen only once; the top ten take around 4.9%. V usage is TRBV9 and J usage is TRBJ1-2, with a weak D call TRBD1 (6 bases). This clonotype originated in a male donor in good health and CMV-seronegative. The sample consisted of PBMCs. CDR3 DNA: TGTGCCAGCAGCGGAAGCCGTGAACAGGGTTTTGACTATGGCTACACCTTC. This translates into CASSGSREQGFDYGYTF.